This T cell receptor (beta chain) came from a study of blood T cell repertoires in COVID-19. Study background: From the United States, Italy and Spain came samples of acute and convalescent COVID-19.

This clone has only a few counts. V lost 0 bases, J lost 8 bases, and 5 bases stayed unmatched. The CDR3 is made up of 16 amino acids. The V gene's germline CDR1 is LNHNV and CDR2 YYDKDF (reference sequence). Some clones are missing from TCRdb's copy, which holds only in-frame ones; the method was immunoSEQ multiplex PCR. The sample yields about 210,000 clones, more than 70% seen once. Sequenced sample: peripheral blood. The chain uses TRBV15 and TRBJ2-1, with TRBD2 matching 12 bases. The TCR originated in a human donor in a cohort sampled during active COVID-19. CDR3 bases: TGTGCCACCAGCAGAGATCTAGCGGGAGGGAGCGATGAGCAGTTCTTC. It translates to CATSRDLAGGSDEQFF.